What follows are 30 T cell receptor beta chains derived from one specimen sequenced in a study of shared clonotypes between healthy human individuals. TCRdb's copy holds only in-frame clones and misses some; the assay was immunoSEQ multiplex PCR. This sample carries some 2,500,000 clones, under 95% of them seen once, and the ten largest clones take 0.37%. Input material: naive CD4+ T cells from PBMCs. Subset reported: CD45RA+ positively selected. These receptors all come from a man aged 18 to 30 in good health. Some clones in this sample may be carry-over from other donors' samples.

The chain is built from TRBV30 and TRBJ2-7, with 7 bases matching TRBD1. Losses at the gene ends were 2 bases for V and 3 bases for J; bases not matched to a gene: 10. Per germline, CDR1 GTSNPN and CDR2 SVGIG (reference sequence). The CDR3 is made up of 15 amino acids. DNA for the CDR3: TGTGCCTGGAGTATACTTCCGGGACAGCGCTACGAGCAGTACTTC. It translates to CAWSILPGQRYEQYF.

The gene calls are TRBV11-2 and TRBJ2-3, with unresolved D. This CDR3 spans 16 amino acids. V lost 1 base to trimming and J lost 1 base, with 12 bases between them. Germline V gene data show CDR1 as SGHAT and CDR2 as FQNNGV. CDR3 DNA sequence: TGTGCCAGCAGCTTAGCCGGCCCCAGGCGCACAGATACGCAGTATTTT. This sequence encodes CASSLAGPRRTDTQYF. Drawing the rest from reference TRBV11-2 and TRBJ2-3, the complete variable domain is EAGVAQSPRYKIIEKRQSVAFWCNPISGHATLYWYQQILGQGPKLLIQFQNNGVVDDSQLPKDRFSAERLKGVDSTLKIQPAKLEDSAVYLCASSLAGPRRTDTQYFGPGTRLTVL.

The sample holds one count of this clone. This chain joins TRBV5-1 and TRBJ1-5, with D possibly matching TRBD1 (5 bases). This CDR3 region has 14 residues. Germline V gene data show CDR1 as SGHRS and CDR2 as YFSETQ. V lost 2 bases and J lost 7, with 13 bases in between. CDR3 protein: CASSFQGGEQPQHF. The CDR3 DNA reads TGCGCCAGCAGCTTTCAGGGAGGGGAGCAGCCCCAGCATTTT.

The rearrangement joins TRBV19 to TRBJ1-5, with D perhaps matching TRBD1 (6 bases). V dropped 5 bases and J dropped 4 bases, with 15 bases sitting between them. The CDR3 loop spans 15 amino acids. In germline, CDR1 is LNHDA, CDR2 SQIVND (reference sequence). CDR3 region: CASSSQGIGNQPQHF. CDR3 sequence (DNA): TGTGCCAGTAGTTCCCAGGGGATCGGAAATCAGCCCCAGCATTTT.

This rearrangement joins TRBV5-6 to TRBJ2-7, with D possibly TRBD2 on 6 matching bases. Trimming took off 3 bases at V and 5 bases at J, with 18 bases between the two ends. This CDR3 has 15 residues. The germline gives CDR1 SGHDT, CDR2 YYEEEE. The CDR3 reads CASSSGAGSRDEQYF. CDR3 coding DNA: TGTGCCAGCAGCTCCGGAGCGGGTTCTAGGGACGAGCAGTACTTC.

This clone was seen a few times. This rearrangement joins TRBV6-1 to TRBJ1-1; no firm D call. The CDR3 has 13 residues. V was shortened by 4 bases and J by 1 base, with 7 bases between the two germline ends. The germline gives CDR1 MNHNS, CDR2 SASEGT. CDR3 DNA sequence: TGTGCCAGCAGTGCAACCAAGAACACTGAAGCTTTCTTT. Protein sequence: CASSATKNTEAFF.

The count of this clone is one. J is TRBJ2-1 and V is TRBV7-3; 10 bases match TRBD2. There are 16 residues in the CDR3. The germline gives CDR1 SGHTA, CDR2 FQGTGA. V dropped 6 bases and J dropped 2; count of bases not matched to a gene: 7. The CDR3 loop is CASSRRGTSAYNEQFF. For the CDR3, the DNA is TGTGCCAGCAGTCGAAGAGGGACTAGCGCCTACAATGAGCAGTTCTTC. The entire variable domain, with the rest obtained from reference TRBV7-3 and TRBJ2-1, is as follows: GAGVSQTPSNKVTEKGKYVELRCDPISGHTALYWYRQSLGQGPEFLIYFQGTGAADDSGLPNDRFFAVRPEGSVSTLKIQRTERGDSAVYLCASSRRGTSAYNEQFFGPGTRLTVL.

The V call is TRBV11-1, the J call TRBJ2-7; 11 bases are shared with TRBD2. Trimming cost V 4 bases and J 7 bases; bases outside gene matches: 9. The CDR3 runs 15 residues. Germline loops: CDR1 SGHAT, CDR2 FQDESV (reference sequence). CDR3 coding DNA: TGTGCCAGCAGCTCTCGGACTAGCGGGCCTAAAGAGCAGTACTTC. Translating gives CASSSRTSGPKEQYF. Combining the CDR3 with reference TRBV11-1 and TRBJ2-7 gives the whole variable domain EAEVAQSPRYKITEKSQAVAFWCDPISGHATLYWYRQILGQGPELLVQFQDESVVDDSQLPKDRFSAERLKGVDSTLKIQPAELGDSAMYLCASSSRTSGPKEQYFGPGTRLTVT.

The chain recombines TRBV18 with TRBJ2-1; D gene uncertain. The CDR3 has 13 amino acids. Germline V lookup: CDR1 KGHSH, CDR2 LQKENI. Deletions cut 1 base from V and 6 bases from J, with 7 bases between. This CDR3 reads CASSPRIGNEQFF. As DNA, the CDR3 is TGTGCCAGCTCACCACGGATCGGCAATGAGCAGTTCTTC.

DNA of the CDR3: TGTGCCAGCAGCTTTAGGTCGTCGGGGGGCGAGCAGTACTTC. Translating gives CASSFRSSGGEQYF. The chain recombines TRBV7-8 with TRBJ2-7; 7 bases align to TRBD2. The CDR3 contains 14 residues. V shed 3 bases and J 6 bases; nucleotides not matched to a gene: 8. CDR1 is SGHVS, CDR2 FQNEAQ, per germline. The whole variable domain, filled in from reference TRBV7-8 and TRBJ2-7, reads GAGVSQSPRYKVAKRGQDVALRCDPISGHVSLFWYQQALGQGPEFLTYFQNEAQLDKSGLPSDRFFAERPEGSVSTLKIQRTQQEDSAVYLCASSFRSSGGEQYFGPGTRLTVT.

The rearrangement joins TRBV7-6 to TRBJ2-5, with TRBD2 identical over 14 bases. The CDR3 is made up of 17 amino acids. Germline-derived CDR1 and CDR2 are SGHVS and FNYEAQ. Trimming removed 1 base from V and 2 bases from J; junction bases left unmatched: 3. CDR3 region: CASSLGGLAGGQETQYF. The CDR3 DNA sequence: TGTGCCAGCAGCTTAGGAGGACTAGCGGGAGGTCAAGAGACCCAGTACTTC.

The J gene is TRBJ2-2, the V gene TRBV28; D is uncertain. V shed 7 bases and J shed 1 base, with 7 bases lying between them. This CDR3 spans 13 amino acids. From germline, CDR1 is MDHEN and CDR2 SYDVKM. CDR3 sequence (DNA): TGTGCCAGCACCACACAGAACACCGGGGAGCTGTTTTTT. Translation: CASTTQNTGELFF.

In the case of this clone: Other DNA sequences from this sample encode an identical CDR3 as well. The chain recombines TRBV19 with TRBJ2-3; TRBD2 matches at 11 bases. The CDR3 runs 15 residues. The germline CDR1 and CDR2 sequences are LNHDA and SQIVND (reference sequence). J lost 2 bases, V lost 6 bases, and 4 bases had no gene match. CDR3 bases: TGTGCCAGTAGGCCGGGACTAGCGGTCACAGATACGCAGTATTTT. This sequence encodes CASRPGLAVTDTQYF.

The chain is built from TRBV18 and TRBJ1-1; TRBD1 matches 9 bases. Germline trimming cut 6 bases from V and 0 bases from J; bases unmatched to any gene: 11. CDR1 and CDR2 from the germline V gene are KGHSH and LQKENI. The CDR3 is 17 residues long. The CDR3 sequence: CASSILGQGSVNTEAFF. CDR3 sequence (DNA): TGTGCCAGCTCGATCCTGGGACAGGGATCTGTGAACACTGAAGCTTTCTTT.

The chain combines TRBV5-1 with TRBJ1-1, with D maybe TRBD1 (5 bases). Trimming removed 4 bases at V and 3 bases at J, with 13 bases between. The CDR3 totals 14 residues. CDR1 and CDR2 (germline): SGHRS, YFSETQ. CDR3 in DNA: TGCGCCAGCAGCACGGGGACGGAGCACACTGAAGCTTTCTTT. It encodes CASSTGTEHTEAFF.

The chain employs TRBV18 and TRBJ2-2; maybe TRBD1 (6 bases). Germline V gene sequence: CDR1 KGHSH, CDR2 LQKENI. The CDR3 is 15 residues long. V was shortened by 2 bases and J by 4 bases, with 11 bases between the two germline ends. The CDR3 reads CASSPLQGRTGELFF. CDR3 DNA sequence: TGTGCCAGCTCACCATTGCAGGGGCGCACCGGGGAGCTGTTTTTT.

The chain recombines TRBV28 with TRBJ1-2; D is uncertain. Germline V CDR1 and CDR2: MDHEN, SYDVKM. The CDR3 runs to 12 residues. V was pared by 8 bases and J by 4 bases, with 11 bases between. The CDR3 spells CASLVSPYGYTF. DNA for the CDR3: TGTGCCAGCCTTGTATCCCCCTATGGCTACACCTTC.

The rearrangement links TRBV5-1 to TRBJ2-7; no clear D gene. CDR3 length: 13 residues. Germline-derived CDR1 and CDR2 are SGHRS and YFSETQ. The V end lost 2 bases, the J end lost 5 bases, and 11 bases lay between the germline ends. CDR3 DNA: TGCGCCAGCAGCTTAACTGGATCTGACGAGCAGTACTTC. It yields the protein CASSLTGSDEQYF.

The chain combines TRBV9 with TRBJ1-5, with 9 bases identical to TRBD1. Trimming took 4 bases from V and 2 from J; bases not matched to a gene: 7. Germline CDR1 is SGDLS and CDR2 is YYNGEE. This CDR3 has 16 amino acids. The CDR3 loop reads CASSPGGDRGNQPQHF. DNA of the CDR3: TGTGCCAGCAGCCCCGGGGGGGACAGGGGCAATCAGCCCCAGCATTTT. Full variable domain (outside the CDR3, taken from reference TRBV9 and TRBJ1-5): DSGVTQTPKHLITATGQRVTLRCSPRSGDLSVYWYQQSLDQGLQFLIQYYNGEERAKGNILERFSAQQFPDLHSELNLSSLELGDSALYFCASSPGGDRGNQPQHFGDGTRLSIL.

V is TRBV5-1 and J is TRBJ2-5, with D tentatively TRBD2 (7 bases). The CDR3 length is 13 residues. The germline CDR1 and CDR2 sequences are SGHRS and YFSETQ. V gave up 4 bases and J gave up 4 bases, with 11 bases separating them. The chain's CDR3 is CASSPRGAETQYF. CDR3 nucleotides: TGCGCCAGCAGCCCTCGGGGGGCAGAGACCCAGTACTTC. The whole variable domain, filled in from reference TRBV5-1 and TRBJ2-5, reads KAGVTQTPRYLIKTRGQQVTLSCSPISGHRSVSWYQQTPGQGLQFLFEYFSETQRNKGNFPGRFSGRQFSNSRSEMNVSTLELGDSALYLCASSPRGAETQYFGPGTRLLVL.

The V call is TRBV11-1, the J call TRBJ2-1, with D possibly TRBD2 on 5 matching bases. Trimming took off 4 bases at V and 1 base at J, with 14 bases between the two ends. The CDR3 sequence is 16 residues long. Germline loops: CDR1 SGHAT, CDR2 FQDESV (reference sequence). CDR3 amino acids: CASSWSGATSYNEQFF. CDR3 DNA: TGTGCCAGCAGCTGGAGCGGAGCCACATCCTACAATGAGCAGTTCTTC.

The J gene is TRBJ2-3, the V gene TRBV7-3; 14 bases are shared with TRBD2. The junction had 5 bases not matched to a gene; V was cut back by 5 bases and J by 4 bases. The CDR3 is made up of 16 amino acids. CDR1 is SGHTA and CDR2 is FQGTGA in the germline V gene. CDR3 nucleotide sequence: TGTGCCAGCAGCCCCCAGACTAGCGGGAGGGCAGATACGCAGTATTTT. Its translation is CASSPQTSGRADTQYF.

The chain is built from TRBV6-5 and TRBJ2-2; D possibly uses TRBD1 or TRBD2 (5 bases each). The germline gives CDR1 MNHEY, CDR2 SVGAGI. The ends were cut back, 1 base at V and 7 bases at J, with 10 bases in the middle. CDR3 length: 14 residues. DNA of the CDR3: TGTGCCAGCAGTTACTTGGGGGATGGCGGGGAGCTGTTTTTT. Its translation is CASSYLGDGGELFF.

V usage is TRBV5-1 and J usage is TRBJ2-2; D gene unclear. The CDR3 is made up of 13 amino acids. Germline assignment: CDR1 SGHRS and CDR2 YFSETQ. Between the trimmed V and J ends, which lost 1 base and 6 bases, there was a span of 7 bases. CDR3 sequence (DNA): TGCGCCAGCAGCTTGAATCTGGCCGGGGAGCTGTTTTTT. Protein: CASSLNLAGELFF. The variable domain in full, with the rest retrieved from reference TRBV5-1 and TRBJ2-2, is KAGVTQTPRYLIKTRGQQVTLSCSPISGHRSVSWYQQTPGQGLQFLFEYFSETQRNKGNFPGRFSGRQFSNSRSEMNVSTLELGDSALYLCASSLNLAGELFFGEGSRLTVL.

This clone was counted between two and nine times. This chain joins TRBV19 and TRBJ1-1, with TRBD1 identical over 7 bases. The V gene's germline CDR1 is LNHDA and CDR2 SQIVND (reference sequence). V was pared by 6 bases and J by 0 bases, with 7 bases of the junction left unmatched. The CDR3 has 15 residues. The CDR3 nucleotides are TGTGCCAGTAGCGTGACAGGGAGGCTGAACACTGAAGCTTTCTTT. Amino acid sequence: CASSVTGRLNTEAFF.

In this sample, this clone turned up a few times. CDR3 DNA sequence: TGTGCCAGCAGCCCCCGCCGGGACACTGAAGCTTTCTTT. Its translation: CASSPRRDTEAFF. The chain carries TRBV9 and TRBJ1-1; D uncertain. Germline V lookup: CDR1 SGDLS, CDR2 YYNGEE. CDR3 size: 13 residues. Trimming took 4 bases from V and 3 from J, leaving 10 bases between them.

This rearrangement joins TRBV7-2 to TRBJ2-2; the D call may be TRBD1 or TRBD2 (5 bases each). CDR1 SGHTA and CDR2 FQGNSA come from the germline V gene. The germline V and J ends were trimmed by 10 bases and 6 bases, with 21 bases remaining between them. The CDR3 length is 15 residues. CDR3 in amino acids: CATTSGTLSSGELFF. In DNA, the CDR3 is TGTGCCACCACTTCCGGGACCCTGAGTTCCGGGGAGCTGTTTTTT.

The chain recombines TRBV5-1 with TRBJ2-3; 7 bases line up with TRBD1. The trim removed 8 bases at V and 4 bases at J, leaving 4 bases unmatched. Germline assignment: CDR1 SGHRS and CDR2 YFSETQ. The CDR3 contains 12 residues. CDR3 DNA: TGCGCCAGAACTACAGGGGCAGATACGCAGTATTTT. Residues: CARTTGADTQYF. Combining the CDR3 with reference TRBV5-1 and TRBJ2-3 gives the whole variable domain KAGVTQTPRYLIKTRGQQVTLSCSPISGHRSVSWYQQTPGQGLQFLFEYFSETQRNKGNFPGRFSGRQFSNSRSEMNVSTLELGDSALYLCARTTGADTQYFGPGTRLTVL.

This chain connects TRBV30 to TRBJ2-7, with D hard to call. Germline-derived CDR1 and CDR2 are GTSNPN and SVGIG (reference sequence). V was shortened by 1 base and J by 12 bases, with 19 bases between the two germline ends. The CDR3 totals 13 residues. The DNA for the CDR3 is TGTGCCTGGAGTGGAACCGGCGGCGGTAAGTGGTACTTC. As protein: CAWSGTGGGKWYF. The whole variable domain, filled in from reference TRBV30 and TRBJ2-7, reads SQTIHQWPATLVQPVGSPLSLECTVEGTSNPNLYWYRQAAGRGLQLLFYSVGIGQISSEVPQNLSASRPQDRQFILSSKKLLLSDSGFYLCAWSGTGGGKWYFGPGTRLTVT.

The chain links TRBV19 to TRBJ2-3; the D call may be TRBD1 or TRBD2 (6 bases each). Germline V gene lookup returns CDR1 LNHDA and CDR2 SQIVND (reference sequence). The CDR3 covers 15 residues. Trimming shortened V by 1 base and J by 5 bases, and 13 bases separated the two germline ends. CDR3 bases: TGTGCCAGTAGTATAGGCCGGGGGCTAGGAGATACGCAGTATTTT. It is translated as CASSIGRGLGDTQYF.